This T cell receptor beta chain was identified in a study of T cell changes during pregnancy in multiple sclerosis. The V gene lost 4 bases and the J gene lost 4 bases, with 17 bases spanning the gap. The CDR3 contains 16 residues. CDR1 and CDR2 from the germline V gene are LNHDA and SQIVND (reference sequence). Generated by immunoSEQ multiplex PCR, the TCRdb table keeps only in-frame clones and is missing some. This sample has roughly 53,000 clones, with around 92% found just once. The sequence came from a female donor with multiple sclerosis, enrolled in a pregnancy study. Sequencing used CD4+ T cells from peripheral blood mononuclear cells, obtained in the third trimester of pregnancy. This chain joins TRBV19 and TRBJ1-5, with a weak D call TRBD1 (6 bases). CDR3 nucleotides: TGTGCCAGTAGTACCACCAGACTGACAGGTAATCAGCCCCAGCATTTT. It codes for CASSTTRLTGNQPQHF. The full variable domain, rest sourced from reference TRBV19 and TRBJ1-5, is DGGITQSPKYLFRKEGQNVTLSCEQNLNHDAMYWYRQDPGQGLRLIYYSQIVNDFQKGDIAEGYSVSREKKESFPLTVTSAQKNPTAFYLCASSTTRLTGNQPQHFGDGTRLSIL.